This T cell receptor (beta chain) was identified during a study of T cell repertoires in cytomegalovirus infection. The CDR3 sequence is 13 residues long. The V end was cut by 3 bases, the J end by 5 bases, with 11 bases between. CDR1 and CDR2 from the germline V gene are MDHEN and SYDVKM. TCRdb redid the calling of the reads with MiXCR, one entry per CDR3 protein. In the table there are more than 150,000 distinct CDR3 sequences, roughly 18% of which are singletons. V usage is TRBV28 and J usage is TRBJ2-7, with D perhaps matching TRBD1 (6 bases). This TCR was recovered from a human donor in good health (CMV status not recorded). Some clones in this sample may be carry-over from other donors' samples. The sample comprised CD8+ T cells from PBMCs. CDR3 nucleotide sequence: TGTGCCAGCAGTTTGTTACAGGGCGACGAGCAGTACTTC. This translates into CASSLLQGDEQYF.